This T cell receptor beta chain was recovered during a study of Graves' ophthalmopathy and Graves' hyperthyroidism. Across the whole study: Peripheral blood collection took place at initial diagnosis, before any treatment. Study-level results: Also, most clonotypes expanded in the thyroid above 0.001 frequency appeared in blood. At around 68% sensitivity and about 72% specificity, the model predicted progression of the ophthalmopathy. Between ophthalmopathy and stable hyperthyroidism, a 13-signature model drew a separation with 87.88% sensitivity and 70% to 84% specificity.

This clonotype was seen repeatedly, ten times or more. The antigen is unknown. CDR3 length: 11 amino acids. CDR1 and CDR2 from the germline V gene are ENHRY and SYGVKD. Trimming took off 8 bases at V and 2 bases at J, with 7 bases between the two ends. Researchers took RNA transcripts and amplified TCR beta CDR3 regions from them. RT-PCR in the first round used HTBI primers; a second-round multiplex PCR followed. One entry per CDR3 protein results from TCRdb running MiXCR on the multiplex PCR reads. Here the sample spans 200,000 to 250,000 distinct CDR3 sequences, approximately 21% being singletons. Sequencing was performed on peripheral blood. The sequence was obtained from a woman between 50 and 59 years old with Graves' ophthalmopathy. The chain carries TRBV10-3 and TRBJ2-7; D ambiguous. The CDR3 loop is CAIGMTYEQYF. In DNA, the CDR3 is TGTGCCATCGGAATGACCTACGAGCAGTACTTC.